Presented here are 21 T cell receptor beta chains from one specimen sequenced in a study of identical twins listed by TCRdb under 2016. Preparation of the library involved 5' RACE. The sequencer listed for this sample is Illumina HiSeq 2000. The raw public reads went through TCRdb reprocessing: fastp at Q25, MiXCR clone calling, in-frame beta chains kept. A single entry per CDR3 protein holds the most common genes and DNA from its merged rows. The sample includes approximately 600,000 distinct CDR3 sequences, with more than 9% observed a single time. The ten largest account for roughly 3.2% of the sample. These same records also appear under a second study, on yellow fever vaccine responses in identical twins.

Sequenced sample: PBMCs. The source of these receptors is a woman between 18 and 29 years old in good health.

This clonotype showed up many times. The V and J genes are TRBV4-2 and TRBJ2-3; D is unresolved. V was shortened by 1 base and J by 1 base, with 3 bases between the two germline ends. This CDR3 spans 13 amino acids. CDR1 LGHNA and CDR2 YNFKEQ come from the germline V gene. Here the CDR3 reads CASSQGRTDTQYF. The CDR3 DNA is TGTGCCAGCAGCCAAGGACGCACAGATACGCAGTATTTT.

This clonotype was observed many times. The chain recombines TRBV12-3 or TRBV12-4 with TRBJ2-7; TRBD1 aligns across 11 bases. CDR3 length equals 15 residues. Germline trimming cut 6 bases from V and 3 bases from J; bases unmatched to any gene: 7. The CDR3 sequence: CASRAPGTGGYEQYF. Written as DNA, the CDR3 is TGTGCCAGCAGGGCCCCCGGGACAGGGGGCTACGAGCAGTACTTC.

This clonotype came up a few times. The genes are TRBV6-2 or TRBV6-3 and TRBJ1-2, with 8 bases identical to TRBD1. CDR3 length: 15 amino acids. V was pared by 7 bases and J by 2 bases, with 9 bases of the junction left unmatched. From germline, CDR1 is MNHEY and CDR2 SVGEGT. The CDR3 reads CASKVRDRINYGYTF. CDR3 DNA: TGTGCCAGCAAGGTCCGGGACAGGATAAACTATGGCTACACCTTC.

There are many counts of this clonotype. The chain uses TRBV5-5 and TRBJ2-2; TRBD1 might be the D (6 bases). Germline values: CDR1 SGHKS, CDR2 YYEKEE (reference sequence). V gave up 5 bases and J gave up 1 base, with 12 bases separating them. The CDR3 totals 15 residues. The CDR3 DNA reads as TGTGCCAGCAGTCCTCTGGACAGGAACACCGGGGAGCTGTTTTTT. Its translation: CASSPLDRNTGELFF.

This clonotype was found many times. V is TRBV2 and J is TRBJ2-2; TRBD1 might be the D (6 bases). Germline V gene lookup returns CDR1 SNHLY and CDR2 FYNNEI. The CDR3 consists of 15 residues. Trimming took 6 bases from V and 5 from J, leaving 16 bases between them. The CDR3 region has the DNA TGTGCCAGCAGCGCGACGGTTACAGGGACCGGGGAGCTGTTTTTT. It codes for CASSATVTGTGELFF.

At least ten counts were recorded for this clonotype. The CDR3 reads CSVGTGVAYGYTF. In nucleotides, the CDR3 is TGCAGCGTAGGGACAGGAGTAGCCTATGGCTACACCTTC. The V gene is TRBV29-1, the J gene TRBJ1-2, with 8 bases aligning to TRBD1. The CDR3 is 13 amino acids. V dropped 6 bases and J dropped 4; count of bases not matched to a gene: 7. Germline V gives CDR1 SQVTM, CDR2 ANQGSEA.

The chain employs TRBV12-3 or TRBV12-4 and TRBJ2-5, with D perhaps TRBD2 (7 bases). V was trimmed by 6 bases and J by 3 bases, leaving 17 bases between them. This CDR3 is 15 amino acids long. CDR3 DNA: TGTGCCAGCAGGGCCGGGGGAGGGGGTGAAGAGACCCAGTACTTC. Translation: CASRAGGGGEETQYF.

The chain is built from TRBV6-5 and TRBJ2-3; a weak D match, TRBD1 (5 bases). V dropped 4 bases and J dropped 1 base, with 18 bases sitting between them. Germline V gives CDR1 MNHEY, CDR2 SVGAGI. The CDR3 has 17 amino acids. The CDR3 region has the DNA TGTGCCAGCAGTTCGATAGCAGGGTCTGGTGGCACAGATACGCAGTATTTT. Its protein product is CASSSIAGSGGTDTQYF.

The chain links TRBV14 to TRBJ2-3; 8 positions match TRBD1. Germline V CDR1 and CDR2: SGHDN, FVKESK. CDR3 size: 15 residues. Trimming at V came to 2 bases and at J to 3 bases, leaving 4 bases not matched to a gene. The CDR3 DNA reads TGTGCCAGCAGCCAACGGACAGGGCTGACAGATACGCAGTATTTT. Translated: CASSQRTGLTDTQYF.

This clonotype was counted at least ten times. The genes are TRBV27 and TRBJ1-1; D may be TRBD1 (5 bases). Trimming pared 10 bases from V and 8 bases from J, leaving 14 bases between. This CDR3 has 11 residues. CDR1 is MNHEY and CDR2 is SMNVEV in the germline V gene (reference sequence). The CDR3 bases are TGTGCCATCATAACCGGGACGGAAGCTTTCTTT. It yields the protein CAIITGTEAFF.

For this clonotype: This may arise from a read error, as a much more abundant clone is one base away. The chain carries TRBV11-2 and TRBJ2-1; tentatively, D is TRBD2 (6 bases). The germline V gene encodes CDR1 SGHAT and CDR2 FQNNGV. The CDR3 length is 13 residues. As DNA, the CDR3 is TGTGCCAGAAGCTTATCCCTGTTGCGGGGTTCGTACTTC. It encodes CARSLSLLRGSYF.

This clonotype has a count of ten or more. The genes are TRBV6-2 or TRBV6-3 and TRBJ2-1; D gene uncertain. V shed 7 bases and J shed 5 bases, with 15 bases lying between them. This CDR3 comprises 14 residues. Looked up from germline, CDR1 is MNHEY and CDR2 is SVGEGT. The DNA of the CDR3 is TGTGCCAGCATCTCCCCGATGTACCACAATGAGCAGTTCTTC. Amino acids: CASISPMYHNEQFF.

In this sample, this clonotype turned up a few times. This chain uses TRBV18 with TRBJ2-6, with 9 bases that match TRBD1. The CDR3 extends over 18 amino acids. J gave up 3 bases and V 3 bases, and 9 bases lay outside the gene matches. CDR1 and CDR2 from the germline V gene are KGHSH and LQKENI. CDR3 sequence reads: CASSPGTGSSYGANVLTF. As DNA, the CDR3 is TGTGCCAGCTCACCCGGGACAGGGTCCTCCTATGGGGCCAACGTCCTGACTTTC.

The chain is built from TRBV12-3 or TRBV12-4 and TRBJ2-4, with D possibly TRBD2 on 6 matching bases. The CDR3 spans 15 residues. Trimming removed 4 bases from V and 8 bases from J, with 18 bases in between. The CDR3 reads CASSSPGLPGDIQYF. In DNA form, the CDR3 reads TGTGCCAGCAGTTCCCCCGGTTTGCCGGGGGACATTCAGTACTTC.

The chain joins TRBV25-1 to TRBJ2-2, with D possibly TRBD2 on 6 matching bases. V was cut by 3 bases and J by 3 bases, with 11 bases left in between. The CDR3 has 15 residues. Germline V CDR1 and CDR2: MGHDK, SYGVNS. DNA for the CDR3: TGTGCCAGCAGTGACCGTTCGGGGGACACCGGGGAGCTGTTTTTT. It specifies CASSDRSGDTGELFF.

This clonotype was counted between two and nine times. The V call is TRBV29-1, the J call TRBJ2-3; D call uncertain. Germline V CDR1 and CDR2: SQVTM, ANQGSEA. The CDR3 sequence is 12 residues long. The ends were cut back, 3 bases at V and 3 bases at J, with 7 bases in the middle. The CDR3 is CSVDKGTDTQYF. CDR3 nucleotide sequence: TGCAGCGTTGACAAGGGTACAGATACGCAGTATTTT.

This clonotype has ten or more counts. The V gene is TRBV3-1, the J gene TRBJ1-6; tentatively, D is TRBD1 (5 bases). Germline CDR1 reads LGHDT; CDR2 reads YNNKEL (reference sequence). This CDR3 is 15 amino acids long. Trimming took off 0 bases at V and 9 bases at J, with 12 bases between the two ends. DNA for the CDR3: TGTGCCAGCAGCCAAGACTCCGTGGGGCCTTCACCCCTCCACTTT. It specifies CASSQDSVGPSPLHF.

This clonotype has a count of ten or more. The chain recombines TRBV5-1 with TRBJ2-7; D remains ambiguous. Trimming shortened V by 0 bases and J by 0 bases, and 10 bases separated the two germline ends. The CDR3 totals 15 residues. The germline V gene has CDR1 SGHRS and CDR2 YFSETQ. CDR3 amino acids: CASSLEAVSSYEQYF. As DNA, the CDR3 is TGCGCCAGCAGCTTGGAGGCGGTTAGCTCCTACGAGCAGTACTTC.

The V and J genes are TRBV11-3 and TRBJ2-1, with D perhaps matching TRBD1 (6 bases). CDR1 is SGHNT and CDR2 is YENEEA in the germline V gene. This CDR3 region has 13 residues. Trimming cost V 3 bases and J 7 bases, with 10 bases left between them. Written as DNA, the CDR3 is TGTGCCAGCAGCTTTGGCAGGGGTAATGAGCAGTTCTTC. As protein: CASSFGRGNEQFF.

This clonotype was detected a few times. V and J are TRBV6-5 and TRBJ1-5; no firm D call. V lost 1 base, J lost 7 bases, and 8 bases lay in between. The CDR3 runs to 13 residues. Per germline, CDR1 MNHEY and CDR2 SVGAGI. CDR3 sequence: CASSYFPGQPQHF. The CDR3 nucleotides are TGTGCCAGCAGTTACTTTCCTGGACAGCCCCAGCATTTT.

This clonotype was detected many times. J is TRBJ2-7 and V is TRBV9; possible D gene TRBD1, 6 bases. CDR1 is SGDLS and CDR2 is YYNGEE in the germline V gene. The V and J ends lost 0 bases and 3 bases respectively, with 10 bases between them. CDR3 length: 14 amino acids. The CDR3, as DNA: TGTGCCAGCAGCGTAGCAGGGGCGGGCTACGAGCAGTACTTC. Translating it yields CASSVAGAGYEQYF.